The rows below give T cell receptor beta chains drawn from one sample of a study of blood T cell repertoires in COVID-19. Here immunoSEQ multiplex PCR was the method, and the copy in TCRdb shows in-frame clones only, minus some. The sample holds about 33,000 clones, approximately 90% seen once. The sample taken for sequencing was peripheral blood. The receptors were sampled from a man in his 60s with acute or convalescent COVID-19. The CDR3 runs from the conserved cysteine through the conserved F or W. A D gene is named only where the DNA matches it firmly.

TRBD1 | TRBJ2-1 | TRBV7-8 | TGTGCCAGCAGCCCACAAGGACAGGGTGGGTTCTTC | CASSPQGQGGFF
TRBD1 | TRBJ1-3 | TRBV24-1 | TGTGCCACCAGTGATTCGACAGGGTCTGGAAACACCATATATTTT | CATSDSTGSGNTIYF
NA | TRBJ2-1 | TRBV28 | TGTGCCAGCAGTTTCCTTCGTGGGACTGGGGGCGGGGGTGAGCAGTTCTTC | CASSFLRGTGGGGEQFF
NA | TRBJ1-6 | TRBV6-5 | TGTGCCAGCAGCGCACCGGGAGGTAGTTACCCACCCCTCCACTTT | CASSAPGGSYPPLHF
TRBD2 | TRBJ2-3 | TRBV24-1 | TGTGCCACCAGTGATTCGGCGTCTAGCGGTAGCACAGATACGCAGTATTTT | CATSDSASSGSTDTQYF
NA | TRBJ1-2 | TRBV7-2 | TGTGCCAGCGCCGGGAGCCACCTCTATGGCTACACCTTC | CASAGSHLYGYTF
NA | TRBJ2-1 | TRBV5-1 | TGCGCCAGCAGCTTGAATGTTGGCAGGGCAGGGAATGAGCAGTTCTTC | CASSLNVGRAGNEQFF
NA | TRBJ1-2 | TRBV5-4 | TGTGCCAGCAGCTCGGACGGACTCTATGGCTACACCTTC | CASSSDGLYGYTF
NA | TRBJ1-2 | TRBV4-3 | TGCGCCAGCAGCCAAGGACGGACTTATGGCTACACCTTC | CASSQGRTYGYTF
NA | TRBJ2-1 | TRBV6-6 | TGTGCCAGCACTACGGGCTCCTACAATGAGCAGTTCTTC | CASTTGSYNEQFF